This T cell receptor beta chain originates from a study of blood T cell repertoires in COVID-19. Study-level information: COVID-19 samples collected from the United States, Italy and Spain covered acute and convalescent phases. T cells, B-cell-depleted T cells, or PBMCs supplied cDNA or gDNA.

Authors' processing steps: Nucleated cell counts were estimated from reference gene primer amplification. Assay: immunoSEQ multiplex PCR; the TCRdb copy retains only in-frame clones and omits some. For V, J and clone size, that table is used; D and trimming come from the DNA. Of some 89,000 clones listed, about four fifths are singletons. After removal of 1 base from V and 7 bases from J, the junction contained 3 bases not matched to a gene. Germline V gene lookup returns CDR1 SEHNR and CDR2 FQNEAQ (reference sequence). This CDR3 is 15 amino acids long. The sequencing input was peripheral blood. The gene calls are TRBV7-9 and TRBJ1-4; 10 nucleotides line up with TRBD1. The receptor's source is a woman aged 80 or older with acute or convalescent COVID-19. The CDR3 reads CASSLEGQGFEKLFF. The CDR3 DNA reads as TGTGCCAGCAGCTTAGAGGGACAGGGGTTTGAAAAACTGTTTTTT.